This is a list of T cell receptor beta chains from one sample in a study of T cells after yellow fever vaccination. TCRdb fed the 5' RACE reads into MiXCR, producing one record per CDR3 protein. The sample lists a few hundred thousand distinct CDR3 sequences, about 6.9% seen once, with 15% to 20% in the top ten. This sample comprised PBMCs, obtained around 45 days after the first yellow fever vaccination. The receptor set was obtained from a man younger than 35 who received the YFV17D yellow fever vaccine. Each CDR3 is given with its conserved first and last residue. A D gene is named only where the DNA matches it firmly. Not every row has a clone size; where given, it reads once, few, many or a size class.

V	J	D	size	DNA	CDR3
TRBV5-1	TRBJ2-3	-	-	TGCGCCAGCAGCATCAGTGGGCTCACAGATACGCAGTATTTT	CASSISGLTDTQYF
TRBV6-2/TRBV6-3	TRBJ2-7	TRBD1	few	TGTGCCAGCAGTTCATCACGGACAGGGCTTTCCTACGAGCAGTACTTC	CASSSSRTGLSYEQYF
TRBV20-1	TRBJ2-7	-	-	TGCAGTGCTAGTTTGGGTAGGGGGTGGTACGAGCAGTACTTC	CSASLGRGWYEQYF
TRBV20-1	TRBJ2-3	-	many	TGCAGTGCTAGAGATAGGGCTCCCGCGGGGTACACAGATACGCAGTATTTT	CSARDRAPAGYTDTQYF
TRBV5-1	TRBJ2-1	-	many	TGCGCCAGCAGCCAACTAATGGGCAGCTCCTACAATGAGCAGTTCTTC	CASSQLMGSSYNEQFF
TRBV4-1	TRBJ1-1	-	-	TGCGCCAGCAGCCAAGATCCGGGTTTCACTGAAGCTTTCTTT	CASSQDPGFTEAFF
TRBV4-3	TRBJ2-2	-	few	TGCGCCAGCAGCCAATTTAAGACACCTTACACCGGGGAGCTGTTTTTT	CASSQFKTPYTGELFF
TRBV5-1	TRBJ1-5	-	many	TGCGCCAGCAGCTTGGGTTTGCGCAATCAGCCCCAGCATTTT	CASSLGLRNQPQHF
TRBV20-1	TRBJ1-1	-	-	TGCAGTGCTTGGCAGGCGGCGGCGAACACTGAAGCTTTCTTT	CSAWQAAANTEAFF
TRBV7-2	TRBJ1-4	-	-	TGTGCCAGCAGGTATAACGACGGGGGTGAACTGTTTTTT	CASRYNDGGELFF
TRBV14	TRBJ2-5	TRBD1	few	TGTGCCAGCAGCCCACAGGGGTTGGAGACCCAGTACTTC	CASSPQGLETQYF
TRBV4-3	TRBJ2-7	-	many	TGCGCCAGCAGCCAAGATGCAGGGATGAGCTCCTACGAGCAGTACTTC	CASSQDAGMSSYEQYF
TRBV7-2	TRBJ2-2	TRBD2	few	TGTGCCAGCAGGGGGCTGGCCGGGGGGATGTCCGGGGAGCTGTTTTTT	CASRGLAGGMSGELFF
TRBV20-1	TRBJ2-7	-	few	TGCAGTGCTAGGTATAACTTAGGGGGAGCGTCCTACGAGCAGTACTTC	CSARYNLGGASYEQYF
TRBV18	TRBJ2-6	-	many	TGTGCCAGCTCACCGAACATCCCCCAAGGGCAGGGTATCCGATCAGGCCTGACTTTC	CASSPNIPQGQGIRSGLTF
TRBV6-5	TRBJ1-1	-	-	TGTGCCAGCAGTTACGGGGGGCTACGGAACACTGAAGCTTTCTTT	CASSYGGLRNTEAFF
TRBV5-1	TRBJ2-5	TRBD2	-	TGCGCCAGCAGCCGGAGCGGGGGGGAAGAGACCCAGTACTTC	CASSRSGGEETQYF
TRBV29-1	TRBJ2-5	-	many	TGCAGCGTGAGGGTACGCCCTGAGACCCAGTACTTC	CSVRVRPETQYF
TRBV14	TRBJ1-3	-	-	TGTGCCAGCAGCCAAAAAAGTCCCGGGAGAAGAAACACCATATATTTT	CASSQKSPGRRNTIYF
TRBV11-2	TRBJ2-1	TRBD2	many	TGTGCCAGCAGCTTAGGGCGGGGGGCCTACAATGAGCAGTTCTTC	CASSLGRGAYNEQFF
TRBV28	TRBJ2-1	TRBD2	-	TGTGCCAGCAGTTTATTGCGGGGGAGCTCCTACAATGAGCAGTTCTTC	CASSLLRGSSYNEQFF
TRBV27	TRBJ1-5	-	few	TGTGCCAGCAGCCTGGCGGGTCGGAGCAATCAGCCCCAGCATTTT	CASSLAGRSNQPQHF
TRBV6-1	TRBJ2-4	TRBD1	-	TGTGCCAGCAGTCTCCGGGACAGGGGACACATTCAGTACTTC	CASSLRDRGHIQYF
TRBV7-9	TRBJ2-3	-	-	TGTGCCAGCAGTCTGACAGGCGCCTCCGGAGATACGCAGTATTTT	CASSLTGASGDTQYF
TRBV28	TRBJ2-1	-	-	TGTGCCAGCAGTTACCCGGGAATCCCCAATGAGCAGTTCTTC	CASSYPGIPNEQFF
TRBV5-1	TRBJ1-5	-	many	TGCGCCAGCAGCTTGGACCCTGGCAATCAGCCCCAGCATTTT	CASSLDPGNQPQHF
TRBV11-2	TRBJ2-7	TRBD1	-	TGTGCCAGCAGCTTAGACGGGGACAGGCTCTACGAGCAGTACTTC	CASSLDGDRLYEQYF
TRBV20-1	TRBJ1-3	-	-	TGCAAAGTTGCAGGAGTTGGAAACACCATATATTTT	CKVAGVGNTIYF
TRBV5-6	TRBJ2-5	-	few	TGTGCCAGCAGCTTGGAGGAAGAGACCCAGTACTTC	CASSLEEETQYF
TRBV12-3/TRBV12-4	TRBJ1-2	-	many	TGTGCCAGCAGTTACGGTGGGGGCTATGGCTACACCTTC	CASSYGGGYGYTF
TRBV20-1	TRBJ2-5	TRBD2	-	TGCAGTGCTAGCAAAGTAGCGGGGGGGCGGGAGACCCAGTACTTC	CSASKVAGGRETQYF
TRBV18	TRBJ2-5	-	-	TGTGCCAGCTCCCAGCCCGGGGCCTACCAAGAGACCCAGTACTTC	CASSQPGAYQETQYF
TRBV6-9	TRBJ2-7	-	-	TGTGCCAGCAGCTTATGGACGCCCTACGAGCAGTACTTC	CASSLWTPYEQYF
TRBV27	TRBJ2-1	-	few	TGTGCCAGCAGTCCAACATACGGGACGAAGCAGTTCTTC	CASSPTYGTKQFF
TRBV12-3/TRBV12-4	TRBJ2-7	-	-	TGTGCCAGCAGTGACCTCGGGACACCTTCCTACGAGCAGTACTTC	CASSDLGTPSYEQYF
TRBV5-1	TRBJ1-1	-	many	TGCGCCAGCAGCGAGGGCCTCGGAGCTTTCTTT	CASSEGLGAFF
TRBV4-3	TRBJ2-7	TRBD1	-	TGCGCCAGCAGTGTCCAGCGGGGACAGGGCCCCTACGAGCAGTACTTC	CASSVQRGQGPYEQYF
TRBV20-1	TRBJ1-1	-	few	TGCAGTGCTCCAACTGGGGCCGGTCGCGCTTTCTTT	CSAPTGAGRAFF
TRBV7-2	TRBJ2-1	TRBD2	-	TGTGCCAGCAGTTCGCTAGCGGGGGGGCGCAATGAGCAGTTCTTC	CASSSLAGGRNEQFF
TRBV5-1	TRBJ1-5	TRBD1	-	TGCGCCAGCAGCACGGGACAGAGGGATCAGCCCCAGCATTTT	CASSTGQRDQPQHF
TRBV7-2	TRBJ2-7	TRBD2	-	TGTGCCAGCGTTGTTTCTAGCGGCCAGGCCTACGAGCAGTACTTC	CASVVSSGQAYEQYF
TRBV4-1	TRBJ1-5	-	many	TGCGCCAGCAGCCAAGACGGATATAGCAATCAGCCCCAGCATTTT	CASSQDGYSNQPQHF
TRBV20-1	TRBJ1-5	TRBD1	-	TGCAGTGCTAGAGTAGGGGGCGCATCCAATCAGCCCCAGCATTTT	CSARVGGASNQPQHF
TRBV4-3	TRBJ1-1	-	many	TGCGCCAGCAGCCAGTCCCGAAGGGACACTGAAGCTTTCTTT	CASSQSRRDTEAFF
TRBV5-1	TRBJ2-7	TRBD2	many	TGCGCCAGCAGCTTGAGGCAGGGAGGGTCCTACGAGCAGTACTTC	CASSLRQGGSYEQYF
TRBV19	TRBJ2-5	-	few	TGTGCCAGTAGTATTTCGGCAGGCCTAGGCCAAGAGACCCAGTACTTC	CASSISAGLGQETQYF
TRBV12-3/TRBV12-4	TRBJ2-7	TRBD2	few	TGTGCCAGCAGCTACTCTGGCGGGGGGACTTCCTACGAGCAGTACTTC	CASSYSGGGTSYEQYF
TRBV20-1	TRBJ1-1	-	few	TGCAGTGCTAGAGATTCCGGGGGAGTTAACGAAGCTTTCTTT	CSARDSGGVNEAFF
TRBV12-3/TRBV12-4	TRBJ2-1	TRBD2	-	TGTGCCAGCAGGCAACTAGCGGGGGCTACCTTCTCCTACAATGAGCAGTTCTTC	CASRQLAGATFSYNEQFF
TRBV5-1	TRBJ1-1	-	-	TGCGCCAGCATCTCCCCCACAGGGAGGGGTGAAGCTTTCTTT	CASISPTGRGEAFF